Here is one T cell receptor beta chain with its context. What it binds is not known. Germline CDR1 reads SGHNT; CDR2 reads YYREEE (reference sequence). V shed 4 bases and J 6 bases; nucleotides not matched to a gene: 7. The CDR3 extends over 14 amino acids. The data are from a study of shared clonotypes between healthy human individuals. Study observations and caveats: Represented genetic and exposure-history diversity was restricted by having few donors.

Several immunoSEQ plates received, in even portions, the genomic DNA of each subset. In the study's own analysis: With immunoSEQ giving junction-only sequences and no quality scores, filtering differed. Sequencing used immunoSEQ multiplex PCR; TCRdb keeps in-frame clones, though not all of them. The V and J calls and clone size are taken from that table; D and trimming were inferred from the DNA. In the table there are some 2,100,000 clones, nearly 97% of which are singletons. The chain employs TRBV5-4 and TRBJ2-4; 7 bases align to TRBD1. The TCR sequence derives from a young man in good health. Sequenced sample: naive CD4+ T cells sorted from blood. As to subset: CD45RA+ positively selected. The CDR3 is CASSPENRGNIQYF. The CDR3 DNA sequence: TGTGCCAGCAGCCCTGAAAACAGGGGAAACATTCAGTACTTC.